Following are 10 T cell receptor beta chains from one sample sequenced in a study of tumor-infiltrating lymphocytes in primary liver carcinoma. Production of TCR beta cDNA used 500 ng total RNA together with a constant-region primer. Employing slightly modified ARM-PCR, three nested multiplex PCR rounds were run, and these gave rise to the TCR beta libraries. Researchers ran the first two PCR rounds for 9 to 10 cycles each with TRBV1-TRBV30 forward primers and a C-beta reverse primer. TCRdb re-called the multiplex PCR reads through MiXCR, storing one row per CDR3 protein. The repertoire holds 48,000 or so distinct CDR3 sequences, with 70% to 80% as singletons. Co-extraction yielded RNA and DNA from 20-30 mg of unsorted bulk tissue. Sequenced input: liver tumor tissue from sampling region 3. Specified subset: tumor region T3, left-lateral pole. Source of these receptors: a man aged 35 to 55 with primary liver carcinoma and hepatitis B virus infection.

This clonotype was observed once. J is TRBJ2-6 and V is TRBV2; 8 bases fit TRBD2. Per germline, CDR1 SNHLY and CDR2 FYNNEI. CDR3 size: 17 residues. V lost 8 bases, J lost 0 bases, and 9 bases stayed unmatched. This CDR3 is CASLRGGFTSGANVLTF. CDR3 nucleotide sequence: TGTGCCAGCCTTCGCGGGGGGTTCACCTCTGGGGCCAACGTCCTGACTTTC.

CDR3 nucleotides: TGTGCCATCTCAAGTAGGATTCTAGCGGGAGAGGGAACAGATACGCAGTATTTT. Translated, it gives CAISSRILAGEGTDTQYF. V gene TRBV10-3 combines with J gene TRBJ2-3, with TRBD2 identical over 10 bases. Germline CDR1 and CDR2: ENHRY and SYGVKD. The CDR3 is 18 residues long. The trim removed 8 bases at V and 3 bases at J, leaving 17 bases unmatched.

The V gene is TRBV11-2, the J gene TRBJ2-1, with D unclear. In germline, CDR1 is SGHAT, CDR2 FQNNGV. The ends were cut back, 9 bases at V and 8 bases at J, with 17 bases in the middle. The CDR3 consists of 13 residues. CDR3 amino acids: CASSLALPDEQFF. CDR3 nucleotides: TGTGCCAGTAGTTTAGCCCTACCGGATGAGCAGTTCTTC.

As for this clonotype: This could be a read error, since a much larger clone is one nucleotide away. CDR3 protein: CACRNPGQGSGYTF. CDR3 coding DNA: TGTGCCTGCAGGAACCCGGGACAGGGGAGCGGCTACACCTTC. The gene calls are TRBV28 and TRBJ1-2; 10 nucleotides align to TRBD1. Germline CDR1 MDHEN, CDR2 SYDVKM. The CDR3 is 14 amino acids.

The V and J genes are TRBV6-2 or TRBV6-3 and TRBJ1-5; D might be TRBD1 (5 bases). Germline V gene data show CDR1 as MNHEY and CDR2 as SVGEGT. The CDR3 has 11 residues. V dropped 11 bases and J dropped 7 bases, with 12 bases sitting between them. The DNA of the CDR3 is TGTGCCGACAGCGTGGGACAGCCCCAGCATTTT. The encoded protein is CADSVGQPQHF.

There are many counts of this clonotype. This chain joins TRBV12-5 and TRBJ2-5; 7 positions match TRBD2. Germline V gene lookup returns CDR1 LGHNT and CDR2 FRNRAP. The J segment lost 5 bases and the V segment lost 3 bases, leaving 6 bases of the junction unmatched. The CDR3 has 14 amino acids. CDR3 protein: CASGFGDYRETQYF. The CDR3 region has the DNA TGTGCTAGTGGTTTTGGGGACTACAGGGAGACCCAGTACTTC. Based on the CDR3 plus reference TRBV12-5 and TRBJ2-5, the full variable domain is DARVTQTPRHKVTEMGQEVTMRCQPILGHNTVFWYRQTMMQGLELLAYFRNRAPLDDSGMPKDRFSAEMPDATLATLKIQPSEPRDSAVYFCASGFGDYRETQYFGPGTRLLVL.

The rearrangement joins TRBV28 to TRBJ2-5, with D uncertain. The CDR3 totals 15 residues. V was cut by 5 bases and J by 1 base, with 14 bases left in between. Germline CDR1 and CDR2: MDHEN and SYDVKM. CDR3: CASSILQPPQETQYF. For the CDR3, the DNA is TGTGCCAGCAGTATACTCCAGCCCCCCCAAGAGACCCAGTACTTC.

In this sample, this clonotype turned up a few times. DNA for the CDR3: TGTGCCAGCTCACCGATCGAGAGTACTGAAGCTTTCTTT. It is translated as CASSPIESTEAFF. The chain combines TRBV18 with TRBJ1-1; D unclear. Trimming pared 3 bases from V and 5 bases from J, leaving 10 bases between. The germline CDR1 and CDR2 sequences are KGHSH and LQKENI. The CDR3 is 13 residues long.

This chain connects TRBV14 to TRBJ2-3, with 7 nucleotides matching TRBD2. Germline CDR1 is SGHDN and CDR2 is FVKESK. V shed 4 bases and J 5 bases; nucleotides not matched to a gene: 12. The CDR3 totals 16 residues. CDR3 nucleotides: TGTGCCAGCAGCCGCCTGGCCGCGGGAGTTAGAGATACGCAGTATTTT. Its translation: CASSRLAAGVRDTQYF.

This clonotype was observed many times. The CDR3 nucleotides read TGTGCCAGTAGGGGACACCCCAACACCGGGGAGCTGTTTTTT. Protein: CASRGHPNTGELFF. The chain joins TRBV19 to TRBJ2-2; D is possibly TRBD1 (6 bases). V shed 6 bases and J shed 2 bases, with 10 bases lying between them. CDR1 LNHDA and CDR2 SQIVND come from the germline V gene (reference sequence). CDR3 length equals 14 residues.